Here is one T cell receptor beta chain with its context. Its specificity is not known. Donors showed nominal health when sampled, although they likely had unrecorded immune exposures. This record belongs to a study of cytomegalovirus exposure and HLA in healthy donors. About the study: Assignment to the Caucasian-associated ancestry cluster applied to 81% of the approximately 400 genotyped donors. The study, taken as a whole, reports: Among TCR sequences, most were rare, though some public TCRs appeared in many donors. Researchers counted some 150 TCR beta chains as cytomegalovirus-associated.

Unmatched junction bases numbered 14, after V lost 6 bases and J lost 9 bases. CDR1 is SNHLY and CDR2 is FYNNEI in the germline V gene. The CDR3 is 16 amino acids. Primers for the PCR totalled 60 Vbeta and 13 Jbeta. The table came from immunoSEQ multiplex PCR; TCRdb's copy has only in-frame clones and leaves some out. The sample has some 140,000 clones, 79% seen once. V usage is TRBV2 and J usage is TRBJ1-6, with 7 nucleotides matching TRBD1. The origin of this receptor is a female donor in good health and CMV-seronegative. The material sequenced was PBMCs. CDR3 DNA sequence: TGTGCCAGCAGCACCCTACTGGACAGGAGGAGTTCACCCCTCCACTTT. Translating gives CASSTLLDRRSSPLHF.